This is a list of T cell receptor beta chains from one sample in a study of cytomegalovirus exposure and HLA in healthy donors. The method was immunoSEQ multiplex PCR; TCRdb's version includes in-frame clones alone and lacks a portion of them. The sample yields tens of thousands of clones, around 90% seen once. The sample consisted of PBMCs. All receptors come from a woman aged 18-30 years in good health and CMV-seropositive. Both conserved end residues are part of each CDR3. D genes are given only for firm matches. Clone size is given for some rows only: seen once, a few or many times, or a class if the clone is expanded.

TRBJ2-3,TRBV10-3,.,.,CAISEADSTDTQYF,TGTGCCATCAGTGAGGCGGATAGCACAGATACGCAGTATTTT
TRBJ2-5,TRBV28,.,.,CASTSGVETQYF,TGTGCCAGCACGTCAGGGGTAGAGACCCAGTACTTC
TRBJ1-1,TRBV7-3,once,.,CASSLTPRRNTEAFF,TGTGCCAGCAGCCTCACCCCTAGGAGGAACACTGAAGCTTTCTTT
TRBJ1-4,TRBV6-5,.,.,CASSKQGFREKLFF,TGTGCCAGCAGTAAACAGGGATTCAGGGAAAAACTGTTTTTT
TRBJ2-1,TRBV10-3,.,TRBD2,CAITSRGGTNEQFF,TGTGCCATCACATCACGGGGGGGAACGAATGAGCAGTTCTTC
TRBJ2-3,TRBV6-9,.,TRBD1,CARRDRRTDTQYF,TGTGCCAGACGGGACAGGCGCACAGATACGCAGTATTTT
TRBJ1-5,TRBV4-1,.,.,CASSQEPGRNQPQHF,TGCGCCAGCAGCCAAGAACCAGGGAGGAATCAGCCCCAGCATTTT
TRBJ2-5,TRBV19,.,.,CASSNSWGGETQYF,TGTGCCAGTAGTAATAGTTGGGGAGGAGAGACCCAGTACTTC
TRBJ2-3,TRBV11-2,.,TRBD1,CASSLIGQGITDTQYF,TGTGCCAGCAGCTTAATCGGACAGGGGATCACAGATACGCAGTATTTT
TRBJ2-1,TRBV11-3,.,TRBD2,CASSLGGSDINEQFF,TGTGCCAGCAGCTTAGGCGGGAGTGATATAAATGAGCAGTTCTTC
TRBJ1-2,TRBV7-9,.,.,CASSTRTEPNYGYTF,TGTGCCAGCAGCACCCGGACAGAACCTAACTATGGCTACACCTTC
TRBJ2-1,TRBV6-1,.,TRBD2,CASRRLADNEQFF,TGTGCCAGCAGAAGACTAGCGGACAATGAGCAGTTCTTC
TRBJ2-2,TRBV7-9,.,.,CASTGTAGELFF,TGTGCCAGTACCGGTACTGCCGGGGAGCTGTTTTTT
TRBJ2-1,TRBV5-5,.,.,CASSLAGDNEQFF,TGTGCCAGCAGCTTGGCGGGGGACAATGAGCAGTTCTTC
TRBJ2-1,TRBV6-1,.,TRBD2,CASSEQTSGSYNEQFF,TGTGCCAGCAGTGAACAGACTAGCGGCTCCTACAATGAGCAGTTCTTC
TRBJ2-4,TRBV19,.,TRBD1,CASTEDRLLAKNIQYF,TGTGCCAGTACCGAGGACAGGTTGCTAGCCAAAAACATTCAGTACTTC
TRBJ2-7,TRBV6-5,.,.,CASSYSLVHSSYEQYF,TGTGCCAGCAGTTACTCTCTCGTGCACAGCTCCTACGAGCAGTACTTC
TRBJ1-1,TRBV6-1,once,.,CASSERLGAFF,TGTGCCAGCAGTGAGAGGTTAGGAGCTTTCTTT